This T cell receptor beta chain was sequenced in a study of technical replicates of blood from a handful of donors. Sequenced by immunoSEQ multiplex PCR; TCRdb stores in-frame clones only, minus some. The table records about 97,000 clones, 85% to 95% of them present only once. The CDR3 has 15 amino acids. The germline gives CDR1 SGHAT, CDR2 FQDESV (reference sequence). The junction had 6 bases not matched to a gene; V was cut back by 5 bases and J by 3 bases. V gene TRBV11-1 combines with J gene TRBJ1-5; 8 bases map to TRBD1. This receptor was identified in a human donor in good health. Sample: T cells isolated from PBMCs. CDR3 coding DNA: TGTGCCAGCAGCGTAAAGACAGGGGACAATCAGCCCCAGCATTTT. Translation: CASSVKTGDNQPQHF.